The 14 T cell receptor beta chains below all came from one sample that was sequenced in a study of control samples from healthy donors and cancer patients (dated by TCRdb to about 2020). To prepare the library, the immunoSEQ multiplex PCR assay was applied. TCRdb carries this immuneACCESS record with in-frame sequences only. Its versions omit some clonotypes, under half of them owing to an unresolved V gene in the studies checked, with the rest unexplained. Present in this sample are fewer than 200,000 clones, over 85% of which were seen just once. The ten largest account for around 12% of the sample. The sequenced sample was blood. The source of these receptors is a man aged 25-45 years in good health.

The chain couples TRBV7-9 to TRBJ2-7; 10 bases line up with TRBD2. V lost 5 bases, J lost 4 bases, and 5 bases stayed unmatched. CDR3 length: 14 amino acids. Germline CDR1 reads SEHNR; CDR2 reads FQNEAQ (reference sequence). The CDR3 DNA sequence: TGTGCCAGCAGCGCAGATAGCGGGAGGTACGAGCAGTACTTC. Encoded protein: CASSADSGRYEQYF.

The chain carries TRBV27 and TRBJ2-1; D is ambiguous. This CDR3 spans 13 amino acids. Germline V CDR1 and CDR2: MNHEY, SMNVEV (reference sequence). Trimming shortened V by 6 bases and J by 1 base, and 7 bases separated the two germline ends. CDR3 amino acids: CASSSGSYNEQFF. CDR3 in DNA: TGTGCCAGCAGCTCCGGGTCCTACAATGAGCAGTTCTTC.

The genes are TRBV6-5 and TRBJ2-1; 10 nucleotides align to TRBD1. The J segment lost 9 bases and the V segment lost 6 bases, leaving 8 bases of the junction unmatched. Germline CDR1 is MNHEY and CDR2 is SVGAGI. The CDR3 has 14 residues. The CDR3 DNA reads as TGTGCCAGCAGCCCCCAGACAGGGGGCGGTGAGCAGTTCTTC. Translation gives CASSPQTGGGEQFF.

The rearrangement links TRBV5-4 to TRBJ1-2; D gene ambiguous. V lost 1 base to trimming and J lost 3 bases, with 10 bases between them. The CDR3 is 14 amino acids. Germline V gives CDR1 SGHNT, CDR2 YYREEE (reference sequence). The chain's CDR3 is CASSLILEDYGYTF. Written as DNA, the CDR3 is TGTGCCAGCAGCTTGATCCTAGAAGACTATGGCTACACCTTC. The full variable domain, its missing parts supplied by reference TRBV5-4 and TRBJ1-2, is ETGVTQSPTHLIKTRGQQVTLRCSSQSGHNTVSWYQQALGQGPQFIFQYYREEENGRGNFPPRFSGLQFPNYSSELNVNALELDDSALYLCASSLILEDYGYTFGSGTRLTVV.

The rearrangement uses TRBV15 and TRBJ2-1, with a possible D match to TRBD1 (6 bases). Trimming pared 5 bases from V and 0 bases from J, leaving 11 bases between. From germline, CDR1 is LNHNV and CDR2 YYDKDF (reference sequence). The CDR3 sequence is 15 residues long. The CDR3 loop reads CATSATGSSYNEQFF. The CDR3 DNA reads as TGTGCCACCAGCGCGACAGGAAGCTCCTACAATGAGCAGTTCTTC.

V usage is TRBV5-6 and J usage is TRBJ1-2; weak D call: TRBD1 (6 bases). The CDR3 has 16 residues. The V end lost 0 bases, the J end lost 4 bases, and 16 bases lay between the germline ends. Germline CDR1 SGHDT, CDR2 YYEEEE. Written as DNA, the CDR3 is TGTGCCAGCAGCTTGGGTGCGGACAGCACATTCTATGGCTACACCTTC. This encodes CASSLGADSTFYGYTF. The whole variable domain, filled in from reference TRBV5-6 and TRBJ1-2, reads DAGVTQSPTHLIKTRGQQVTLRCSPKSGHDTVSWYQQALGQGPQFIFQYYEEEERQRGNFPDRFSGHQFPNYSSELNVNALLLGDSALYLCASSLGADSTFYGYTFGSGTRLTVV.

V usage is TRBV5-3 and J usage is TRBJ2-1, with TRBD2 identical over 7 bases. TRBV5-3 is recorded as an ORF, its role being uncertain. The ends lost 3 bases at V and 2 bases at J; junction bases unmatched: 8. This CDR3 spans 16 amino acids. The CDR3 sequence: CARSSCPRGAYNEQFF. CDR3 in DNA: TGTGCCAGAAGCTCTTGTCCCCGGGGGGCCTACAATGAGCAGTTCTTC.

This sequence joins TRBV6-4 and TRBJ2-3; no reliable D call. The CDR3 has 13 amino acids. CDR1 is MRHNA and CDR2 is SNTAGT in the germline V gene. V lost 3 bases and J 6 bases, leaving 10 bases between the germline ends. CDR3 in amino acids: CASSERLEDTQYF. The CDR3, as DNA: TGTGCCAGCAGTGAAAGGCTTGAGGATACGCAGTATTTT.

CDR3 sequence: CAISDRGSHGYTF. In DNA form, the CDR3 reads TGTGCCATCAGTGACAGGGGCTCACATGGCTACACCTTC. The genes are TRBV10-3 and TRBJ1-2, with D maybe TRBD1 (6 bases). Trimming shortened V by 3 bases and J by 6 bases, and 11 bases separated the two germline ends. The V gene's germline CDR1 is ENHRY and CDR2 SYGVKD. The CDR3 runs to 13 residues.

This CDR3 reads CASSLGDGGYEQYF. CDR3 in DNA: TGTGCCAGCAGCCTGGGGGACGGAGGCTACGAGCAGTACTTC. The rearrangement joins TRBV7-6 to TRBJ2-7; either TRBD1 or TRBD2 may supply D (5 bases each). V was trimmed by 5 bases and J by 3 bases, leaving 14 bases between them. Germline V gene lookup returns CDR1 SGHVS and CDR2 FNYEAQ. This CDR3 comprises 14 residues.

V gene TRBV15 combines with J gene TRBJ2-6, with D perhaps TRBD2 (6 bases). The V end lost 1 base, the J end lost 1 base, and 14 bases lay between the germline ends. The germline V gene has CDR1 LNHNV and CDR2 YYDKDF (reference sequence). There are 18 residues in the CDR3. CDR3 residues: CATSRAGGRRSGANVLTF. In DNA, the CDR3 is TGTGCCACCAGCAGAGCCGGGGGACGGAGGTCTGGGGCCAACGTCCTGACTTTC.

This CDR3 reads CASSARDEQYF. The CDR3 bases are TGTGCCAGCAGCGCCCGTGACGAGCAGTACTTC. This sequence joins TRBV5-4 and TRBJ2-7; D gene ambiguous. The CDR3 has 11 amino acids. Germline V CDR1 and CDR2: SGHNT, YYREEE (reference sequence). Trimming pared 4 bases from V and 5 bases from J, leaving 7 bases between.

V and J are TRBV2 and TRBJ1-5, with D maybe TRBD1 (5 bases). The length of the CDR3 is 13 residues. V was shortened by 8 bases and J by 1 base, with 9 bases between the two germline ends. Looked up from germline, CDR1 is SNHLY and CDR2 is FYNNEI. This CDR3 reads CASGGTSNQPQHF. CDR3 sequence (DNA): TGTGCCAGCGGCGGGACCAGCAATCAGCCCCAGCATTTT.

This clone was observed once. The chain recombines TRBV2 with TRBJ2-4, with D tentatively TRBD1 (7 bases). This CDR3 spans 15 amino acids. The germline V gene encodes CDR1 SNHLY and CDR2 FYNNEI. Trimming stripped 5 bases from V and 7 bases from J, with 18 bases between. CDR3 coding DNA: TGTGCCAGCAGTCGACAGGGAATTGCGGGGAACATTCAGTACTTC. This gives the protein CASSRQGIAGNIQYF.